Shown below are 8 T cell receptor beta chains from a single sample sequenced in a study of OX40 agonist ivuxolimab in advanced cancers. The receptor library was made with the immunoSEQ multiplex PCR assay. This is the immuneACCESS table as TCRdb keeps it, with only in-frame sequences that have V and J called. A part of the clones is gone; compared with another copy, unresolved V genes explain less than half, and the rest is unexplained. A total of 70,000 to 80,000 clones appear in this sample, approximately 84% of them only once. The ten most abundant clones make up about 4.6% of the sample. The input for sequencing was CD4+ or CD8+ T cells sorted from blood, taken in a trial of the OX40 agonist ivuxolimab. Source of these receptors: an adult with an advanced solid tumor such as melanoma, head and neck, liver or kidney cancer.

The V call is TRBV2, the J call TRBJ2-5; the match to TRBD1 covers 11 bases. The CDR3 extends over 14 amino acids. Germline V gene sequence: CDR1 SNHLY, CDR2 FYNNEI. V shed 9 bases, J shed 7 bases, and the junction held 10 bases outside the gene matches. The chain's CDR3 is CASTGTGGTGTQYF. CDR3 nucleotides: TGTGCCAGTACAGGGACAGGGGGTACCGGGACCCAGTACTTC.

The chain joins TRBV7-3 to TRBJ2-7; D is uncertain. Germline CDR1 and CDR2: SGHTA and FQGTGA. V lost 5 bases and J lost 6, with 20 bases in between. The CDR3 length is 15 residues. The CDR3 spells CASSPDGQSTFEQYF. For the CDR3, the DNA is TGTGCCAGCAGCCCCGATGGGCAGTCAACCTTCGAGCAGTACTTC.

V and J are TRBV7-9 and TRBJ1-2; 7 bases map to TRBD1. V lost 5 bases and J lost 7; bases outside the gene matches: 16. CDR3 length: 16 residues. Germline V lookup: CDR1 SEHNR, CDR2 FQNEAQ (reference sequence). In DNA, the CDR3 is TGTGCCAGCAGCCCTGGGGACCGGGACAGAGTTGGTGGCTACACCTTC. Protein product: CASSPGDRDRVGGYTF. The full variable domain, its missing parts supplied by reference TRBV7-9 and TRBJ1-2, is DTGVSQNPRHKITKRGQNVTFRCDPISEHNRLYWYRQTLGQGPEFLTYFQNEAQLEKSRLLSDRFSAERPKGSFSTLEIQRTEQGDSAMYLCASSPGDRDRVGGYTFGSGTRLTVV.

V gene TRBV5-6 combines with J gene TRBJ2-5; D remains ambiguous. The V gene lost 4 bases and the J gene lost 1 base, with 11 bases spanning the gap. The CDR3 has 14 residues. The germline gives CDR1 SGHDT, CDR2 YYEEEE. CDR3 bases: TGTGCCAGCAGCCTAGGATGGTCCCAAGAGACCCAGTACTTC. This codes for CASSLGWSQETQYF. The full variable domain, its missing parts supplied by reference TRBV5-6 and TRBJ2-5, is DAGVTQSPTHLIKTRGQQVTLRCSPKSGHDTVSWYQQALGQGPQFIFQYYEEEERQRGNFPDRFSGHQFPNYSSELNVNALLLGDSALYLCASSLGWSQETQYFGPGTRLLVL.

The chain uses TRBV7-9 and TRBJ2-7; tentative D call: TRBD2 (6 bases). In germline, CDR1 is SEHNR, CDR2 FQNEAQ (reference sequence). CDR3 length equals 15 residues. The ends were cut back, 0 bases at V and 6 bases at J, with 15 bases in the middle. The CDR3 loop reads CASSLAIGSYIEQYF. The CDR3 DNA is TGTGCCAGCAGCTTAGCTATCGGGAGTTATATCGAGCAGTACTTC.

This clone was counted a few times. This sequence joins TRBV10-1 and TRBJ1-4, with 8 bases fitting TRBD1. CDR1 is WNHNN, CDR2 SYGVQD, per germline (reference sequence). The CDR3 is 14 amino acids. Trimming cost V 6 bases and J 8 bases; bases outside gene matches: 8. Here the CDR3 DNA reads TGCGCCAGCAGCCCGGGACAGGCCACAGAAAAACTGTTTTTT. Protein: CASSPGQATEKLFF.

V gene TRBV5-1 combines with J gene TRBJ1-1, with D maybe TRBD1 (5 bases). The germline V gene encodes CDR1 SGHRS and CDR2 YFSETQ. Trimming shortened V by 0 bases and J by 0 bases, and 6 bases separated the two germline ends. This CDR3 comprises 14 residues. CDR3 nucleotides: TGCGCCAGCAGCTTGGGACAGATGAACACTGAAGCTTTCTTT. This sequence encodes CASSLGQMNTEAFF.

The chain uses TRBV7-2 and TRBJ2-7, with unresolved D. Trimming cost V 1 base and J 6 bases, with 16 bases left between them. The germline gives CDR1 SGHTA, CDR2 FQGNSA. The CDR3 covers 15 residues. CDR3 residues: CASSLGGPSLAEQYF. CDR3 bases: TGTGCCAGCAGCTTAGGAGGACCCTCCTTGGCCGAGCAGTACTTC.